A selection of T cell receptor beta chains follows, all from one sample in a study of shared clonotypes between healthy human individuals. Sequenced by immunoSEQ multiplex PCR; TCRdb stores in-frame clones only, minus some. The sample lists roughly 2.2 million clones, 80% to 95% occurring once. Sequenced: naive CD4+ T cells from PBMCs. Receptors were obtained from a man aged 18 to 29 in good health. Some clones in this sample may be carry-over from other donors' samples. The CDR3 runs from the conserved cysteine through the conserved F or W.

>TRBV28
CASRDRFYGYTF
>TRBV30
CACSTTGTSGANVLTF
>TRBV10-1
CASSETVNTEAFF
>TRBV5-1
CASTHTKLAGGSNEQFF
>TRBV9
CASSGDPETQYF
>TRBV10-1
CASSRDTGTEAFF
>TRBV15
CATSRDLQVRGYTF
>TRBV2
CARGGAPTQYF
>TRBV5-1
CASSLEFIPPGEQYF
>TRBV5-1
CASSLAIGSRYEQYF
>TRBV7-9
CASSSRAKPGANVLTF
>TRBV2
CASSRGTSGRYEQYF
>TRBV18
CASSPPGLALNYDEQFF
>TRBV4-1
CASSPPRGANVLTF
>TRBV5-6
CASSLVGLAFREQYF
>TRBV29-1
CSVVRGDAEAFF
>TRBV5-1
CASNPGGLGYEQYF
>TRBV5-4
CASSLSGRGETQYF
>TRBV6-5
CASGFGQPQHF
>TRBV28
CASSLRAVHNYGYTF
>TRBV2
CAIQGSPLNTEAFF
>TRBV10-1
CAILARGRMYNEQFF
>TRBV7-2
CASSLVGGSVAYEQYF
>TRBV4-2
CASSQDGSGGSGTQYF
>TRBV5-5
CASSLPRGGTYEQYF
>TRBV28
CASSLRQGRGEQYF
>TRBV27
CASSLSRAGANTGELFF
>TRBV2
CASTRQGADTEAFF
>TRBV7-4
CASSLDRQGTYEQYF
>TRBV6-1
CASSGTSGVNTGELFF
>TRBV12-2
CASRLGAQGVPFYEQYF
>TRBV10-3
CAISERWQPQHF
>TRBV5-1
CASSRDGGNTIYF
>TRBV7-2
CASRRRGVNEQFF
>TRBV12-1
CASSFGQPANYGYTF
>TRBV6-1
CATGYSYEQYF